What follows describes a single T cell receptor (beta chain). Its antigen is currently unknown. The CDR3 covers 15 residues. Germline V lookup: CDR1 MNHEY, CDR2 SMNVEV (reference sequence). The V and J ends lost 4 bases and 3 bases, in that order; junction bases with no gene match: 7. cDNA synthesis used the whole RNA isolate, giving expressed TCRB sequences. Using immunoSEQ multiplex PCR, the repertoire was profiled, and TCRdb retains in-frame clones only, with some absent. The repertoire has about 140,000 clones, 6% to 7.5% of them found once; the top ten carry about 1.5%. The sample is drawn from a study of beta chain features in type 1 diabetes. General study findings and limits: The study found fewer insertions and more deletions at VDJ junctions in type 1 diabetes patients.

One heparinised blood draw averaging around 0.12 L was given by each donor. The TCR originated in a woman aged 25 to 45 in good health. The chain carries TRBV27 and TRBJ2-7, with 9 bases aligning to TRBD1. The material sequenced was central memory CD4+ T cells from blood. The DNA for the CDR3 is TGTGCCAGCAGTTGGTCGGGACAGGGTATCTACGAGCAGTACTTC. Protein sequence: CASSWSGQGIYEQYF.